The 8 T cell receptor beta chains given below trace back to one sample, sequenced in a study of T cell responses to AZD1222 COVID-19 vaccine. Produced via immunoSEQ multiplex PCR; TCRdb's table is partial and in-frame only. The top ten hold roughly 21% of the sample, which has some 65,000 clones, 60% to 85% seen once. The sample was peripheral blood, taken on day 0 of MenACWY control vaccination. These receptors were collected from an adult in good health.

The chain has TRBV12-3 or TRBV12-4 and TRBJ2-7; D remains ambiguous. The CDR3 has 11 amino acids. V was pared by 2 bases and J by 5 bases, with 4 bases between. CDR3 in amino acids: CASSLNDEQYF. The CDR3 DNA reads TGTGCCAGCAGTTTAAATGACGAGCAGTACTTC.

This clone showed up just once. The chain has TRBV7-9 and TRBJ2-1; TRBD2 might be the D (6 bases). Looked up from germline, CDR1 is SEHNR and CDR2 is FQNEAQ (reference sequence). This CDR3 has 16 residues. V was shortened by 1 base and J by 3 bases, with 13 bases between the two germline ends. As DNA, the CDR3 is TGTGCCAGCAGCTTAGGGACTTTCGGGGGCTACAATGAGCAGTTCTTC. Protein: CASSLGTFGGYNEQFF.

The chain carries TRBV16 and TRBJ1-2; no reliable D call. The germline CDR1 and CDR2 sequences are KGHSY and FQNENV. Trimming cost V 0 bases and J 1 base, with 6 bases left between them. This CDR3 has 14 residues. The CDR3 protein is CASSQSSDNYGYTF. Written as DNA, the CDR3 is TGTGCCAGCAGCCAATCGTCGGATAACTATGGCTACACCTTC. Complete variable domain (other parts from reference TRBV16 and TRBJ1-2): GEEVAQTPKHLVRGEGQKAKLYCAPIKGHSYVFWYQQVLKNEFKFLISFQNENVFDETGMPKERFSAKCLPNSPCSLEIQATKLEDSAVYFCASSQSSDNYGYTFGSGTRLTVV.

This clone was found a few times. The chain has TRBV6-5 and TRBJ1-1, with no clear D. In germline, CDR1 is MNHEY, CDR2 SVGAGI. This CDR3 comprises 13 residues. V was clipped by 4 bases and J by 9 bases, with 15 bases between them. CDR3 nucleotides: TGTGCCAGCAGTTCCGAGGAGTCCTCGCAAGCTTTCTTT. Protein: CASSSEESSQAFF.

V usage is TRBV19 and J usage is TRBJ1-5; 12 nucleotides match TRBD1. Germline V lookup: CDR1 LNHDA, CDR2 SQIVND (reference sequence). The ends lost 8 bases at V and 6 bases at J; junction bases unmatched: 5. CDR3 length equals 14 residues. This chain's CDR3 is CASCGTGGSQPQHF. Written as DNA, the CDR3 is TGTGCCAGTTGTGGGACAGGGGGCAGTCAGCCCCAGCATTTT.

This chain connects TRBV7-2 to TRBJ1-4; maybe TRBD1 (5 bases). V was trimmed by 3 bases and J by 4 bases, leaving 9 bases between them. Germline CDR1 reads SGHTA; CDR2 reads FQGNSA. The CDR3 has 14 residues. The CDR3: CASSLMGGNEKLFF. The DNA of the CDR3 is TGTGCCAGCAGCTTGATGGGGGGTAATGAAAAACTGTTTTTT.

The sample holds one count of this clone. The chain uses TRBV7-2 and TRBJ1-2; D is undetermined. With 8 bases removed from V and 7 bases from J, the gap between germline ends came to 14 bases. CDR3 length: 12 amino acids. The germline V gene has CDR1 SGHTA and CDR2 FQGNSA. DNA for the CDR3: TGTGCCAGCCGTGGCCCTCGGGGTGGCTACACCTTC. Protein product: CASRGPRGGYTF. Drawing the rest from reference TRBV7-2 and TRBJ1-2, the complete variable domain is GAGVSQSPSNKVTEKGKDVELRCDPISGHTALYWYRQSLGQGLEFLIYFQGNSAPDKSGLPSDRFSAERTGGSVSTLTIQRTQQEDSAVYLCASRGPRGGYTFGSGTRLTVV.

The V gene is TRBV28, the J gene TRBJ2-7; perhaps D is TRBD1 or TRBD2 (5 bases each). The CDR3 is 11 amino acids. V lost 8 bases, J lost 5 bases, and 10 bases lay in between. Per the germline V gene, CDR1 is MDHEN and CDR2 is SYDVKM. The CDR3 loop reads CASDRGHEQYF. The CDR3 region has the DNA TGTGCCAGCGATCGGGGCCACGAGCAGTACTTC.